This T cell receptor beta chain was recorded in a study of response to subunit inactivated influenza vaccine. General study points: The authors proposed limited new T cell recruitment per seasonal influenza vaccination.

TCRdb ran MiXCR on the RT-PCR reads and lists one entry per CDR3 protein. Of around 650,000 distinct CDR3 sequences in the sample, around a sixth were seen once. The V end lost 0 bases, the J end lost 0 bases, and 12 bases lay between the germline ends. CDR1 is LGHNA, CDR2 YSLEER, per germline. There are 16 residues in the CDR3. As regards this clonotype: What it recognizes is unknown.

The source of this sequence is a man aged 45-65 years who received an inactivated influenza vaccine. The chain combines TRBV4-3 with TRBJ2-7; D is uncertain. The sample consisted of PBMCs from blood, taken about 13 days after vaccination. CDR3 region: CASSQERRQSSYEQYF. The CDR3 DNA sequence: TGCGCCAGCAGCCAAGAGAGACGCCAGAGCTCCTACGAGCAGTACTTC.